This T cell receptor (beta chain) emerged from a study of regulatory T cells in long-lasting Graves disease. At least ten counts were recorded for this clonotype. What it binds is unknown. Building the TCR beta libraries relied on iRepertoire HTBI primers, and CDR3 regions underwent Arm-PCR. TCRdb used MiXCR to reprocess the multiplex PCR reads, holding one entry per CDR3 protein. Altogether about 520,000 distinct CDR3 sequences are present, 12% being singletons, with the ten largest covering approximately 9%. V gave up 7 bases and J gave up 2 bases, with 18 bases separating them. This CDR3 has 16 residues. The V gene's germline CDR1 is MNHEY and CDR2 SVGEGT. Whole-study results and caveats: Persistent disease favored TRBV28, TRBJ1-2 and TRBJ2-5. Whereas about a thousand public clonotypes were shared by new patients, persistent patients shared more, at some 3,000.

This sample's time point: newly diagnosed GD, antithyroid drugs for less than 3 months. Preparation of the TCR library used RNA extracted from PBMCs. These data also featured in a second study, about T cells in Graves' hyperthyroidism and ophthalmopathy. That study adds: Diagnoses were made from clinical symptoms, serum measures (thyroxine and TRAb), thyroid ultrasound and orbital computed tomography. Most clonotypes expanded in the thyroid (above 0.001) were also present in blood.

The specimen was peripheral blood mononuclear cells (PBMCs), collected at new diagnosis, from a patient treated with antithyroid drugs. This receptor was identified in a woman aged 25 to 39 with Graves disease. The chain employs TRBV6-2 or TRBV6-3 and TRBJ1-5, with a possible D match to TRBD1 (6 bases). CDR3 sequence (DNA): TGTGCCAGCAATCAAGTCGGGGGGCCCGGCAATCAGCCCCAGCATTTT. Amino acids: CASNQVGGPGNQPQHF.